This T cell receptor beta chain was obtained from a study of long-term antiretroviral therapy in people with HIV. Notes on the study in general: ART adherence, viral resistance and therapy changes went unrecorded.

Running of the v3.0 immunoSEQ assay took place at survey level. Repertoires were generated with immunoSEQ multiplex PCR, while TCRdb's copy carries only in-frame clones and drops some. This table holds around 29,000 clones, about 90% found once. Germline lookup yields CDR1 LGHNA and CDR2 YSLEER. The CDR3 is made up of 16 amino acids. The V and J ends lost 4 bases and 7 bases, in that order; junction bases with no gene match: 12. Turning to this clone: The target antigen is unknown.

The rearrangement uses TRBV4-3 and TRBJ1-4; the match to TRBD1 covers 7 bases. The sample here was unsorted PBMCs, taken 3.2 years before starting antiretroviral therapy. The sequence derives from a man aged 50 or older with HIV. The CDR3 here is CASSPGIRGGIEKLFF. The CDR3 DNA is TGCGCCAGCAGCCCGGGGATTCGAGGGGGCATTGAAAAACTGTTTTTT.